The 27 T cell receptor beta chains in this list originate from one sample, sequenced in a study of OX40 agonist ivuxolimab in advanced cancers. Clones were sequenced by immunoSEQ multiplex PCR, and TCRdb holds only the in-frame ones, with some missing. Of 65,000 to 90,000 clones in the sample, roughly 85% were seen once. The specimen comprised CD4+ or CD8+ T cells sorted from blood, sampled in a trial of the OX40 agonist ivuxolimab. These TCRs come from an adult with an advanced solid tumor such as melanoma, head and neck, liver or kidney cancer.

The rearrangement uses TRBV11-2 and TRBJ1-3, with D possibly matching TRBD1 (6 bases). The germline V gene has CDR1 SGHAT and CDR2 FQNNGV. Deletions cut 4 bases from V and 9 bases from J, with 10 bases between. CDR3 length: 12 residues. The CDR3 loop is CASSSQGATIYF. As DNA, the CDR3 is TGTGCCAGCAGCTCACAGGGAGCCACCATATATTTT.

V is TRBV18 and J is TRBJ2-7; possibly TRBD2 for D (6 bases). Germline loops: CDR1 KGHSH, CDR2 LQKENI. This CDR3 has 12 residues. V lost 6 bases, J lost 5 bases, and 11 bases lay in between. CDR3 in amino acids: CASSIPGDEQYF. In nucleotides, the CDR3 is TGTGCCAGCTCGATACCGGGGGACGAGCAGTACTTC. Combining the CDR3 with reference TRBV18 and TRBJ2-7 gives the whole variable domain NAGVMQNPRHLVRRRGQEARLRCSPMKGHSHVYWYRQLPEEGLKFMVYLQKENIIDESGMPKERFSAEFPKEGPSILRIQQVVRGDSAAYFCASSIPGDEQYFGPGTRLTVT.

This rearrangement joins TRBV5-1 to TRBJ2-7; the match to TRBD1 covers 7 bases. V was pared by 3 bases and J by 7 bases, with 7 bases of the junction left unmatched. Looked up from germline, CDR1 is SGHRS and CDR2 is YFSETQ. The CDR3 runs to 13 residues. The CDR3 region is CASSSGTVLEQYF. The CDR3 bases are TGCGCCAGCAGCTCGGGGACAGTTCTTGAGCAGTACTTC. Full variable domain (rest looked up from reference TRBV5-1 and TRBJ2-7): KAGVTQTPRYLIKTRGQQVTLSCSPISGHRSVSWYQQTPGQGLQFLFEYFSETQRNKGNFPGRFSGRQFSNSRSEMNVSTLELGDSALYLCASSSGTVLEQYFGPGTRLTVT.

CDR3 in amino acids: CASSDPRGEAFF. Written as DNA, the CDR3 is TGTGCCAGTAGTGACCCCCGGGGAGAAGCTTTCTTT. The rearrangement links TRBV19 to TRBJ1-1; D is ambiguous. The CDR3 has 12 amino acids. The germline V and J ends were trimmed by 5 bases and 8 bases, with 12 bases remaining between them. Germline V gives CDR1 LNHDA, CDR2 SQIVND (reference sequence).

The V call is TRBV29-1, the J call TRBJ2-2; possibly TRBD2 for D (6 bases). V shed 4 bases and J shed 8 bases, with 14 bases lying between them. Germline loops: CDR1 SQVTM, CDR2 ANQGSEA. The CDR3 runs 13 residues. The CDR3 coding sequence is TGCAGCGTTGGGGAGCAGGGAGGTGGGGAGCTGTTTTTT. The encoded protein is CSVGEQGGGELFF.

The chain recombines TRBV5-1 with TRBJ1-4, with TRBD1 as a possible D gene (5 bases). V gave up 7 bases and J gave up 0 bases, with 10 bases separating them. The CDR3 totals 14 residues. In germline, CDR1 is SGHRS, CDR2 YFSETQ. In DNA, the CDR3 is TGCGCCAGCCAAGACAGTTCAACTAATGAAAAACTGTTTTTT. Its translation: CASQDSSTNEKLFF.

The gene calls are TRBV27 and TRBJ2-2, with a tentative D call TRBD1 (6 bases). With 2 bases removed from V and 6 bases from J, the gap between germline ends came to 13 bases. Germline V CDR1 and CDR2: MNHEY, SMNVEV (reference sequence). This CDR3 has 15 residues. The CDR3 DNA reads TGTGCCAGCAGTTTAGACGGCAGGGGAGCCGGGGAGCTGTTTTTT. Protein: CASSLDGRGAGELFF.

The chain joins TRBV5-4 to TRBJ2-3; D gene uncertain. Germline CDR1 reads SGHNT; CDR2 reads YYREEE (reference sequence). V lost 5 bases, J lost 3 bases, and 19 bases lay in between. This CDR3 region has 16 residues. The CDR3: CASSPLPGEVTDTQYF. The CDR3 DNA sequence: TGTGCCAGCAGTCCACTCCCGGGTGAGGTAACAGATACGCAGTATTTT.

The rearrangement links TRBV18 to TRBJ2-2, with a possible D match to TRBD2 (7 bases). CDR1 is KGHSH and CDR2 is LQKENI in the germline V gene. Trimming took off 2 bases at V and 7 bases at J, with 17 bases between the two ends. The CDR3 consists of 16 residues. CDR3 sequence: CASSPMAGASYGELFF. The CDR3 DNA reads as TGTGCCAGCTCACCAATGGCGGGGGCGAGCTACGGGGAGCTGTTTTTT.

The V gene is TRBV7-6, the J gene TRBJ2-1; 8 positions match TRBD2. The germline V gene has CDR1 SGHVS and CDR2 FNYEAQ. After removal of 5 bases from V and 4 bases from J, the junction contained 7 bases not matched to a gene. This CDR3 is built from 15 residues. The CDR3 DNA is TGTGCCAGCAGCGTAAAAGCGGGGGCGTACAATGAGCAGTTCTTC. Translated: CASSVKAGAYNEQFF.

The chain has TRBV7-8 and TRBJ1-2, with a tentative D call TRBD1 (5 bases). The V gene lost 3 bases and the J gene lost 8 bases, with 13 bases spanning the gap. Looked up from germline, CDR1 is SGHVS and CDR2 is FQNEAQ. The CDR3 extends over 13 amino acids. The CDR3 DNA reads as TGTGCCAGCAGCTTCCAGGGATTGGGCGGCTACACCTTC. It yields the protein CASSFQGLGGYTF.

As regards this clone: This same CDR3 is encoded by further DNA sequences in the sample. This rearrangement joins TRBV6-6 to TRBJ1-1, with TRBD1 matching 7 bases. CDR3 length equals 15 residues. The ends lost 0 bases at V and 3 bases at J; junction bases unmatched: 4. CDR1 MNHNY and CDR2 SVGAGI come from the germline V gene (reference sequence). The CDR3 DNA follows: TGTGCCAGCAGTTACTCCCGACAGGGCGACACTGAAGCTTTCTTT. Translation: CASSYSRQGDTEAFF.

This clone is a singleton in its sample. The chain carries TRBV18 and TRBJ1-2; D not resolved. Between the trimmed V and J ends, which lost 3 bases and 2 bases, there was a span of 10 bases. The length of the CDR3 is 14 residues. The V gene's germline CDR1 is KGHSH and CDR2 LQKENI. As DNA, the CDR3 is TGTGCCAGCTCACCGTTCAGAGCAAACTATGGCTACACCTTC. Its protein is CASSPFRANYGYTF.

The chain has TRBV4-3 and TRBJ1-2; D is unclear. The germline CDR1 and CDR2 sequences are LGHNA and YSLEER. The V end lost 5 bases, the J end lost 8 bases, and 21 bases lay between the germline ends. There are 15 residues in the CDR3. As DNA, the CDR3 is TGCGCCAGCAGCGAAAGTCCTACGGTCCCTAGCGGCTACACCTTC. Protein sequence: CASSESPTVPSGYTF.

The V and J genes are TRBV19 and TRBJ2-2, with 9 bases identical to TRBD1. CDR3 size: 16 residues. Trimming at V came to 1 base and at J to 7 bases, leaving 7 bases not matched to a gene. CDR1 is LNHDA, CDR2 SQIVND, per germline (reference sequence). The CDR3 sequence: CASSIGGTGQVGELFF. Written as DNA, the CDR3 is TGTGCCAGTAGTATAGGGGGGACAGGGCAAGTCGGGGAGCTGTTTTTT.

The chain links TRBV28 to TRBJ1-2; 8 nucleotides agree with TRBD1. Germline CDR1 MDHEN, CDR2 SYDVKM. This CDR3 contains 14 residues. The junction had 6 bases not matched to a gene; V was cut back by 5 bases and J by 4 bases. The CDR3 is CASSQGALIYGYTF. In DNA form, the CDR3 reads TGTGCCAGCAGTCAGGGGGCCTTAATCTATGGCTACACCTTC.

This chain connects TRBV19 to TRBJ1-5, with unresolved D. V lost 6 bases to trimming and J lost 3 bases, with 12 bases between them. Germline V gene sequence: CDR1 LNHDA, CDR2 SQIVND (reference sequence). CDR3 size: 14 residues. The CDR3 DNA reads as TGTGCCAGTAGCCGACTCGGTGACAATCAGCCCCAGCATTTT. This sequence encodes CASSRLGDNQPQHF. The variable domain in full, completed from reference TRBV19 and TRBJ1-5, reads DGGITQSPKYLFRKEGQNVTLSCEQNLNHDAMYWYRQDPGQGLRLIYYSQIVNDFQKGDIAEGYSVSREKKESFPLTVTSAQKNPTAFYLCASSRLGDNQPQHFGDGTRLSIL.

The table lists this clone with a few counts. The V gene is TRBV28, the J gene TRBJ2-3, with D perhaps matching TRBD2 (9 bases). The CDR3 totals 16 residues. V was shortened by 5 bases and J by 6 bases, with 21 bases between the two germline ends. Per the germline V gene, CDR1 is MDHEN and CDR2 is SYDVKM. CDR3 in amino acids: CASSAPGGGGADTQYF. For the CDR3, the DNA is TGTGCCAGCAGTGCCCCAGGGGGCGGGGGGGCTGATACGCAGTATTTT.

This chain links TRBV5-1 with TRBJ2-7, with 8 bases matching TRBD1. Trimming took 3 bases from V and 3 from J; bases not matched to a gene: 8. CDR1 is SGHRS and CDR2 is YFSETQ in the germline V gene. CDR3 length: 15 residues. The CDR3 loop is CASSYAGTGGYEQYF. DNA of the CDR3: TGCGCCAGCAGCTATGCTGGGACAGGCGGCTACGAGCAGTACTTC.

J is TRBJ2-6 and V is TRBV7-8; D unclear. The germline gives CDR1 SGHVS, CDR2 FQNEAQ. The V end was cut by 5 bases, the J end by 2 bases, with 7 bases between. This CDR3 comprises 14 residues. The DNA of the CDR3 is TGTGCCAGCAGCAGAACAGCTGGGGCCAACGTCCTGACTTTC. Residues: CASSRTAGANVLTF.

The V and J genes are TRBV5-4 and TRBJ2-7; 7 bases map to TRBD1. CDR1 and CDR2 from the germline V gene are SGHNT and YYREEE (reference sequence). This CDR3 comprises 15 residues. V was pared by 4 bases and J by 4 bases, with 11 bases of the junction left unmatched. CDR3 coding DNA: TGTGCCAGCAGCGTTAAGACAGGGAAGGTTTACGAGCAGTACTTC. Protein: CASSVKTGKVYEQYF.

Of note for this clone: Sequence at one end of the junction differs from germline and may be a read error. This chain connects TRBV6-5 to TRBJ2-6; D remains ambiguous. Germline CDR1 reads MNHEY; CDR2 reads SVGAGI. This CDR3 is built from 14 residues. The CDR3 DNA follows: TGTACCAGTCGGAGACCCTCTGGGGCCAACGTCCTGACTTTC. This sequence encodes CTSRRPSGANVLTF.

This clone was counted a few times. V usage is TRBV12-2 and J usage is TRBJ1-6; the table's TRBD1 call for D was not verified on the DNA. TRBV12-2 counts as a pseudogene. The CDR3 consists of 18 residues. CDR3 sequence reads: CASRFSQGAGPNHSPLHF. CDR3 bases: TGTGCAAGTCGCTTTTCCCAAGGGGCAGGGCCTAACCATTCACCCCTCCACTTT.

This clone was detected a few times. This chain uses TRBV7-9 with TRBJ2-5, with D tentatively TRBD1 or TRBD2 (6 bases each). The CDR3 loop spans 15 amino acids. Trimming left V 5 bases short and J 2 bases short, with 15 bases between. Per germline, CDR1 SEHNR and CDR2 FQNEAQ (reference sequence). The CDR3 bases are TGTGCCAGCAGCGATATTCGGGGGCCACAAGAGACCCAGTACTTC. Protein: CASSDIRGPQETQYF.

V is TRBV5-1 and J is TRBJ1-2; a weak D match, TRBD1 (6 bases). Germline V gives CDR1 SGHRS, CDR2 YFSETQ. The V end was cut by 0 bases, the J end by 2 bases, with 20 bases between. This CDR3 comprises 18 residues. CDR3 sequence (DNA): TGCGCCAGCAGCTTGGGCCTATCCGGACAGACCTTAAACTATGGCTACACCTTC. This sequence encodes CASSLGLSGQTLNYGYTF.

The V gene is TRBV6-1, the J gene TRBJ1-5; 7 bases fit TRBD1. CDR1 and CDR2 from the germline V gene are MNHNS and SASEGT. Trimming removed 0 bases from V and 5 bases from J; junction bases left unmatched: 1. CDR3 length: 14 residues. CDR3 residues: CASSEAGGHQPQHF. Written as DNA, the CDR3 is TGTGCCAGCAGTGAAGCAGGGGGCCATCAGCCCCAGCATTTT.

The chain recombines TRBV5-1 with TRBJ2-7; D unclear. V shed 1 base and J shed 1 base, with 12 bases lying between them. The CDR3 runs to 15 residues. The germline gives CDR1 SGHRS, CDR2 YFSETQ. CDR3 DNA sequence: TGCGCCAGCAGCTTGTCCCCGGACGGATCCTACGAGCAGTACTTC. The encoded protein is CASSLSPDGSYEQYF.